This entry concerns a single T cell receptor beta chain. This sample was included in a study of blood T cell repertoires in COVID-19. Background on the study: Researchers got acute and convalescent COVID-19 samples from the United States, Italy and Spain. From T cells, B-cell-depleted T cells, or PBMCs came the material, which was cDNA or gDNA.

Someone with COVID-19 had been met by exposed participants within 2 weeks before study entry. Germline CDR1 SNHLY, CDR2 FYNNEI. The CDR3 is 14 residues long. The V gene end was trimmed by 7 bases and the J gene end by 6 bases; junction bases not matched to a gene: 4. Under the authors' procedure: Amplification from reference gene primers served as the basis for estimated nucleated cell counts. Repertoires were generated with immunoSEQ multiplex PCR, while TCRdb's copy carries only in-frame clones and drops some. V, J and clone size are those of that table, while D and trimming were read from the DNA. Of about 350,000 clones in the sample, about nine tenths were seen once.

The sequencing sample was made of PBMCs or T cells enriched from blood (not recorded which). The gene calls are TRBV2 and TRBJ1-5, with TRBD1 matching 12 bases. The receptor comes from a woman aged 25 to 45 who had been exposed to COVID-19. In nucleotides, the CDR3 is TGTGCCAGCAATGAGGGACAGGGGGCTCAGCCCCAGCATTTT. Translation: CASNEGQGAQPQHF. The whole variable domain, filled in from reference TRBV2 and TRBJ1-5, reads EPEVTQTPSHQVTQMGQEVILRCVPISNHLYFYWYRQILGQKVEFLVSFYNNEISEKSEIFDDQFSVERPDGSNFTLKIRSTKLEDSAMYFCASNEGQGAQPQHFGDGTRLSIL.